The next 18 T cell receptor beta chains were all read from a single sample in a study of cytomegalovirus exposure and HLA in healthy donors. Use of 60 Vbeta and 13 Jbeta primers characterized the PCR. Here immunoSEQ multiplex PCR was the method, and the copy in TCRdb shows in-frame clones only, minus some. The top ten clones hold more than 2% of a sample with roughly 200,000 clones, approximately 80% of them seen once. Sequenced input: PBMCs. Receptors originate from a man in his 60s in good health and CMV-seronegative.

The genes are TRBV6-1 and TRBJ2-7; D is perhaps TRBD1 (5 bases). CDR3 length equals 18 residues. Deletions cut 0 bases from V and 2 bases from J, with 20 bases between. The germline V gene encodes CDR1 MNHNS and CDR2 SASEGT. CDR3 sequence (DNA): TGTGCCAGCAGTGAAGCGCCCCCAGACAGAAGTACCCCCTACGAGCAGTACTTC. It encodes CASSEAPPDRSTPYEQYF.

The CDR3 reads CASSLGVGEQFF. The DNA for the CDR3 is TGTGCCAGCAGCCTCGGGGTTGGTGAGCAGTTCTTC. The chain links TRBV7-9 to TRBJ2-1, with D perhaps matching TRBD2 (5 bases). The length of the CDR3 is 12 residues. In germline, CDR1 is SEHNR, CDR2 FQNEAQ (reference sequence). Trimming stripped 5 bases from V and 9 bases from J, with 11 bases between.

This chain uses TRBV7-8 with TRBJ1-2, with D perhaps TRBD1 (6 bases). Trimming removed 5 bases at V and 8 bases at J, with 21 bases between. Germline V lookup: CDR1 SGHVS, CDR2 FQNEAQ. The CDR3 length is 15 residues. CDR3 nucleotides: TGTGCCAGCAGCCCCGGAGGTCAGGGGTTAAGAGGCTACACCTTC. It yields the protein CASSPGGQGLRGYTF.

The rearrangement links TRBV18 to TRBJ2-3, with TRBD2 matching over 7 bases. J was trimmed by 4 bases and V by 3 bases; bases with no gene match: 7. This CDR3 contains 15 residues. Germline V gives CDR1 KGHSH, CDR2 LQKENI. The CDR3 sequence is CASSPLGLTPDTQYF. CDR3 bases: TGTGCCAGCTCACCCCTGGGACTAACGCCAGATACGCAGTATTTT. The full variable domain, in which reference TRBV18 and TRBJ2-3 provide the parts outside the CDR3, is NAGVMQNPRHLVRRRGQEARLRCSPMKGHSHVYWYRQLPEEGLKFMVYLQKENIIDESGMPKERFSAEFPKEGPSILRIQQVVRGDSAAYFCASSPLGLTPDTQYFGPGTRLTVL.

This chain links TRBV5-6 with TRBJ1-2; 7 bases agree with TRBD1. The CDR3 spans 14 residues. Germline V lookup: CDR1 SGHDT, CDR2 YYEEEE. After removal of 3 bases from V and 4 bases from J, the junction contained 6 bases not matched to a gene. CDR3: CASSSPGQSYGYTF. Written as DNA, the CDR3 is TGTGCCAGCAGCTCGCCGGGACAGAGCTATGGCTACACCTTC.

The CDR3: CASSYPAGTQYF. Here the CDR3 DNA reads TGTGCCAGCAGTTACCCTGCGGGGACCCAGTACTTC. This rearrangement joins TRBV6-6 to TRBJ2-5; the D gene is possibly TRBD2 (5 bases). The CDR3 is made up of 12 amino acids. Germline CDR1 MNHNY, CDR2 SVGAGI (reference sequence). V gave up 2 bases and J gave up 7 bases, with 8 bases separating them.

The chain carries TRBV25-1 and TRBJ2-5; D possibly corresponds to TRBD1 (5 bases). V lost 1 base and J lost 4, with 10 bases in between. The CDR3 is 14 amino acids. Per germline, CDR1 MGHDK and CDR2 SYGVNS. This chain's CDR3 is CASSESAGRETQYF. The CDR3 DNA reads TGTGCCAGCAGTGAATCCGCAGGGCGAGAGACCCAGTACTTC.

This clone turned up a few times. V usage is TRBV19 and J usage is TRBJ1-5, with TRBD1 as a possible D gene (6 bases). In germline, CDR1 is LNHDA, CDR2 SQIVND (reference sequence). Trimming shortened V by 4 bases and J by 3 bases, and 10 bases separated the two germline ends. CDR3 length: 14 residues. This chain's CDR3 is CASSKQGLNQPQHF. The DNA of the CDR3 is TGTGCCAGTAGTAAACAGGGCCTCAATCAGCCCCAGCATTTT.

This clone was found a few times. The V call is TRBV5-6, the J call TRBJ1-2, with 7 bases aligning to TRBD1. J lost 1 base, V lost 0 bases, and 3 bases had no gene match. Germline CDR1 SGHDT, CDR2 YYEEEE. The CDR3 is made up of 15 amino acids. The CDR3: CASSLGDSRNYGYTF. The CDR3 DNA is TGTGCCAGCAGCTTGGGGGACAGCCGTAACTATGGCTACACCTTC.

This rearrangement joins TRBV6-6 to TRBJ1-4; D gene uncertain. Per the germline V gene, CDR1 is MNHNY and CDR2 is SVGAGI (reference sequence). Deletions cut 2 bases from V and 8 bases from J, with 12 bases between. This CDR3 has 14 residues. DNA for the CDR3: TGTGCCAGCAGTTACGAGGGTTCGAGGGAAAAACTGTTTTTT. It specifies CASSYEGSREKLFF.

The V call is TRBV29-1, the J call TRBJ2-7; 10 nucleotides agree with TRBD1. The germline CDR1 and CDR2 sequences are SQVTM and ANQGSEA. CDR3 length: 14 amino acids. Unmatched junction bases numbered 6, after V lost 1 base and J lost 6 bases. CDR3 sequence (DNA): TGCAGCGTTGAAGGGGGCGGGGACAGGGGCGAGCAGTACTTC. The encoded protein is CSVEGGGDRGEQYF.

The rearrangement uses TRBV2 and TRBJ2-7; maybe TRBD2 (7 bases). This CDR3 region has 15 residues. V was shortened by 7 bases and J by 2 bases, with 18 bases between the two germline ends. The germline V gene encodes CDR1 SNHLY and CDR2 FYNNEI. The DNA of the CDR3 is TGTGCCAGCAAAGGGGGTTCGGCGGGAGCCTACGAGCAGTACTTC. As protein: CASKGGSAGAYEQYF.

The J gene is TRBJ2-3, the V gene TRBV15; 8 bases fit TRBD2. Germline trimming cut 2 bases from V and 2 bases from J; bases unmatched to any gene: 9. The CDR3 has 17 amino acids. Per the germline V gene, CDR1 is LNHNV and CDR2 is YYDKDF (reference sequence). The CDR3 region is CATSRNTLLADTDTQYF. In DNA, the CDR3 is TGTGCCACCAGCAGAAACACCCTACTAGCGGACACAGATACGCAGTATTTT.

In its sample, this clone was seen once. The rearrangement joins TRBV28 to TRBJ1-2; the match to TRBD1 covers 10 bases. This CDR3 spans 14 amino acids. Trimming removed 7 bases from V and 4 bases from J; junction bases left unmatched: 6. Germline assignment: CDR1 MDHEN and CDR2 SYDVKM. In DNA, the CDR3 is TGTGCCAGCAATACCGGGACAGGGGCCTATGGCTACACCTTC. It yields the protein CASNTGTGAYGYTF.

The chain uses TRBV4-1 and TRBJ2-3; 13 positions match TRBD2. CDR3 length: 18 amino acids. With 2 bases clipped from V and 5 bases from J, the junction kept 10 bases outside the gene matches. CDR1 is MGHRA, CDR2 YSYEKL, per germline. The DNA for the CDR3 is TGCGCCAGCAGCCAACCCCCGGGGACTAGCGGGGAGAGAGATACGCAGTATTTT. Translation: CASSQPPGTSGERDTQYF.

This clone was seen a single time. The chain uses TRBV9 and TRBJ1-3; 10 nucleotides align to TRBD1. The V segment lost 7 bases and the J segment 4 bases; nucleotides outside the gene matches: 5. CDR1 SGDLS and CDR2 YYNGEE come from the germline V gene. The CDR3 extends over 14 amino acids. The CDR3 sequence: CASRGTGDGNTIYF. In DNA form, the CDR3 reads TGTGCCAGCCGCGGGACAGGGGACGGAAACACCATATATTTT.

The rearrangement uses TRBV28 and TRBJ1-5, with D hard to call. Trimming left V 7 bases short and J 5 bases short, with 12 bases between. Germline-derived CDR1 and CDR2 are MDHEN and SYDVKM. The CDR3 is made up of 13 amino acids. The chain's CDR3 is CASNDGWDQPQHF. DNA of the CDR3: TGTGCCAGCAACGACGGGTGGGATCAGCCCCAGCATTTT. Together with reference TRBV28 and TRBJ1-5, the CDR3 gives the full variable domain: DVKVTQSSRYLVKRTGEKVFLECVQDMDHENMFWYRQDPGLGLRLIYFSYDVKMKEKGDIPEGYSVSREKKERFSLILESASTNQTSMYLCASNDGWDQPQHFGDGTRLSIL.

The chain couples TRBV5-4 to TRBJ2-5, with 11 bases identical to TRBD1. After removal of 6 bases from V and 5 bases from J, the junction contained 15 bases not matched to a gene. Germline V gene data show CDR1 as SGHNT and CDR2 as YYREEE (reference sequence). The CDR3 has 17 residues. Here the CDR3 reads CASTQKAGTGGLETQYF. CDR3 in DNA: TGTGCCAGCACCCAGAAAGCCGGGACAGGGGGTTTGGAGACCCAGTACTTC. Together with reference TRBV5-4 and TRBJ2-5, the CDR3 gives the full variable domain: ETGVTQSPTHLIKTRGQQVTLRCSSQSGHNTVSWYQQALGQGPQFIFQYYREEENGRGNFPPRFSGLQFPNYSSELNVNALELDDSALYLCASTQKAGTGGLETQYFGPGTRLLVL.